This TCR beta chain was observed in a study of cytomegalovirus exposure and HLA in healthy donors. Study conclusions and caveats: According to a later analysis, donors in an Asian-associated ancestry cluster reportedly had fewer N-insertions than the 666-donor mean.

The PCR made use of 60 Vbeta and 13 Jbeta primers. Assay: immunoSEQ multiplex PCR; the TCRdb copy retains only in-frame clones and omits some. Of some 120,000 clones in the sample, around 80% were seen once. Remarks on this clone: The antigen remains undetermined.

The donors were healthy bone marrow donors. This TCR was sampled from a man aged 30-40 years in good health and CMV-seronegative. Sequencing input: PBMCs.

CDR3 nucleotide sequence: TGTGCCAGCAGTTTGAACAGGGGATCCTACGAGCAGTACTTC. It yields the protein CASSLNRGSYEQYF. J is TRBJ2-7 and V is TRBV28, with 7 bases that match TRBD1. The germline V gene has CDR1 MDHEN and CDR2 SYDVKM. The trim removed 3 bases at V and 1 base at J, leaving 3 bases unmatched. This CDR3 spans 14 amino acids. The full variable domain, with the rest looked up from reference TRBV28 and TRBJ2-7, is DVKVTQSSRYLVKRTGEKVFLECVQDMDHENMFWYRQDPGLGLRLIYFSYDVKMKEKGDIPEGYSVSREKKERFSLILESASTNQTSMYLCASSLNRGSYEQYFGPGTRLTVT.